Listed below are T cell receptor beta chains from one sample, sequenced in a study of cytomegalovirus exposure and HLA in healthy donors. TCRdb's table, derived via immunoSEQ multiplex PCR, lists solely in-frame clones and lacks some. The sample lists approximately 150,000 clones, about three fifths occurring once. The sequenced sample consisted of PBMCs. These receptors were collected from a male donor in good health and CMV-seronegative. Both conserved end residues are part of each CDR3. The D gene is left open where the match is weak. The listing skips clone size in some rows; elsewhere it reads once, few, many or a size class.

size | D | J | V | CDR3 | DNA
NA | NA | TRBJ1-2 | TRBV28 | CASSQGRGYGYTF | TGTGCCAGCAGTCAGGGGCGAGGCTATGGCTACACCTTC
NA | TRBD2 | TRBJ2-7 | TRBV4-3 | CASSQDWGGEQYF | TGCGCCAGCAGCCAAGATTGGGGGGGGGAGCAGTACTTC
few | NA | TRBJ1-5 | TRBV23-1 | CASSQRQGRAPQHF | TGCGCCAGCAGTCAACGGCAGGGTAGGGCGCCCCAGCATTTT
NA | NA | TRBJ2-1 | TRBV5-1 | CASSRGISENNEQFF | TGCGCCAGCAGTCGAGGAATATCAGAAAACAATGAGCAGTTCTTC
NA | NA | TRBJ2-7 | TRBV2 | CASRDPGHIYEQYF | TGTGCCAGCAGGGACCCGGGACACATCTACGAGCAGTACTTC
NA | TRBD1 | TRBJ1-6 | TRBV25-1 | CASSSTGDSPLHF | TGTGCCAGCAGTTCGACAGGGGATTCACCCCTCCACTTT
NA | TRBD1 | TRBJ1-4 | TRBV28 | CASSSGITGGRGDEKLFF | TGTGCCAGCAGTTCTGGAATTACAGGGGGCAGGGGGGATGAAAAACTGTTTTTT
NA | NA | TRBJ2-6 | TRBV11-2 | CASSPPQHFRGAGANVLTF | TGTGCCAGCAGCCCACCTCAGCACTTCAGGGGCGCTGGGGCCAACGTCCTGACTTTC
NA | NA | TRBJ2-7 | TRBV7-3 | CASSPRADQNYEQYF | TGTGCCAGCAGCCCCCGAGCGGATCAGAACTACGAGCAGTACTTC
NA | NA | TRBJ2-2 | TRBV2 | CASRGQVNTGELFF | TGTGCCAGCAGAGGCCAGGTGAACACCGGGGAGCTGTTTTTT
NA | NA | TRBJ1-2 | TRBV28 | CASSLAENGYTF | TGTGCCAGCAGTTTAGCGGAGAATGGCTACACCTTC
NA | TRBD2 | TRBJ2-7 | TRBV6-5 | CASSYLSGAAYEQYF | TGTGCCAGCAGTTACCTGAGCGGGGCGGCCTACGAGCAGTACTTC
few | TRBD2 | TRBJ2-2 | TRBV7-2 | CASSRSGGILTGELFF | TGTGCCAGCAGCCGTAGCGGGGGAATACTCACCGGGGAGCTGTTTTTT
NA | TRBD2 | TRBJ2-6 | TRBV9 | CASSRAGGGANVLTF | TGTGCCAGCAGTAGAGCGGGAGGGGGGGCCAACGTCCTGACTTTC
NA | NA | TRBJ2-3 | TRBV2 | CASFGDKYTDTQYF | TGTGCCAGCTTTGGGGACAAATACACAGATACGCAGTATTTT
NA | NA | TRBJ1-1 | TRBV5-1 | CASSHGTIVGDTEAFF | TGCGCCAGCAGCCATGGGACTATTGTTGGGGACACTGAAGCTTTCTTT
NA | NA | TRBJ2-3 | TRBV5-4 | CASSPDYTDTQYF | TGTGCCAGCAGCCCAGACTACACAGATACGCAGTATTTT
NA | NA | TRBJ1-3 | TRBV28 | CASSLDSRSGNTIYF | TGTGCCAGCAGTTTAGACAGTCGCTCTGGAAACACCATATATTTT
once | TRBD1 | TRBJ2-7 | TRBV7-2 | CASSPWTGGYEQYF | TGTGCCAGCAGCCCCTGGACAGGGGGCTACGAGCAGTACTTC
NA | TRBD2 | TRBJ2-7 | TRBV5-4 | CASRYRIGGLAHEQYF | TGTGCCAGCAGATACAGGATTGGAGGACTAGCCCACGAGCAGTACTTC
NA | TRBD1 | TRBJ2-5 | TRBV7-8 | CASSPDRGLTETQYF | TGTGCCAGCAGCCCAGACAGGGGGCTGACGGAGACCCAGTACTTC
NA | TRBD1 | TRBJ1-1 | TRBV4-1 | CASSQVTGEGEAFF | TGCGCCAGCAGCCAAGTGACAGGGGAAGGTGAAGCTTTCTTT
NA | TRBD2 | TRBJ2-3 | TRBV25-1 | CASSAWEGGADTQYF | TGTGCCAGCAGTGCATGGGAGGGAGGAGCAGATACGCAGTATTTT
NA | NA | TRBJ1-6 | TRBV28 | CASSLRQVKNFYNSPLHF | TGTGCCAGCAGTTTAAGACAGGTCAAAAACTTCTATAATTCACCCCTCCACTTT
few | TRBD2 | TRBJ2-3 | TRBV27 | CASSTPSGGDLSTDTQYF | TGTGCCAGCTCGACTCCTAGCGGGGGGGACCTTAGCACAGATACGCAGTATTTT
once | NA | TRBJ1-2 | TRBV28 | CASSLSIRPANYGYTF | TGTGCCAGCAGTTTGAGCATACGCCCTGCTAACTATGGCTACACCTTC
few | NA | TRBJ1-2 | TRBV7-2 | CASSLAGQYGYTF | TGTGCCAGCAGCTTAGCGGGGCAGTATGGCTACACCTTC
NA | NA | TRBJ2-5 | TRBV5-1 | CASSLTGKLQETQYF | TGCGCCAGCAGCTTGACAGGAAAACTGCAAGAGACCCAGTACTTC
few | TRBD1 | TRBJ2-7 | TRBV2 | CASRGQGDGTYEQYF | TGTGCCAGCAGGGGACAGGGAGACGGGACCTACGAGCAGTACTTC
NA | TRBD1 | TRBJ1-5 | TRBV18 | CASSRDRFQPQHF | TGTGCCAGCTCACGGGACAGGTTTCAGCCCCAGCATTTT
few | NA | TRBJ2-1 | TRBV6-6 | CASSSVRGAEQFF | TGTGCCAGCAGTTCCGTCAGGGGTGCTGAGCAGTTCTTC
NA | TRBD1 | TRBJ2-7 | TRBV28 | CASSSLRGGIYEQYF | TGTGCCAGCAGTTCCCTTCGAGGGGGCATCTACGAGCAGTACTTC
NA | NA | TRBJ2-3 | TRBV4-1 | CASSHLRSGDSSTDTQYF | TGCGCCAGCAGCCATCTTCGGAGCGGAGACTCTAGCACAGATACGCAGTATTTT
few | NA | TRBJ2-5 | TRBV4-1 | CASSRGRGGESQETQYF | TGCGCCAGCAGCCGCGGGCGGGGCGGAGAATCCCAAGAGACCCAGTACTTC
few | NA | TRBJ1-5 | TRBV12-2 | CASRFKGDNQPQHF | TGTGCAAGTCGCTTTAAGGGGGACAATCAGCCCCAGCATTTT
NA | NA | TRBJ2-5 | TRBV5-1 | CASSGQLVQETQYF | TGCGCCAGCAGCGGACAGCTAGTACAAGAGACCCAGTACTTC
NA | TRBD1 | TRBJ2-7 | TRBV2 | CASSLTGLRSYEQYF | TGTGCCAGCAGCTTGACAGGGCTTCGGTCCTACGAGCAGTACTTC
NA | NA | TRBJ2-1 | TRBV6-4 | CASSDSGQVNEQFF | TGTGCCAGCAGTGACTCGGGGCAGGTCAATGAGCAGTTCTTC
NA | NA | TRBJ2-1 | TRBV10-3 | CAISVSIDSYNEQFF | TGTGCCATCAGTGTTAGCATAGACTCCTACAATGAGCAGTTCTTC
NA | NA | TRBJ1-2 | TRBV5-6 | CASSIQGPLLVDGYTF | TGTGCCAGCAGCATACAGGGTCCTTTATTAGTTGATGGCTACACCTTC
NA | TRBD1 | TRBJ1-1 | TRBV9 | CASSVWGGTGAGGTEAFF | TGTGCCAGCAGCGTATGGGGGGGGACAGGGGCAGGGGGCACTGAAGCTTTCTTT
few | NA | TRBJ2-2 | TRBV7-3 | CASSYHSGELFF | TGTGCCAGCAGCTACCACAGCGGGGAGCTGTTTTTT
few | TRBD2 | TRBJ2-3 | TRBV9 | CASTIGLAGTDTQYF | TGTGCCAGCACCATAGGACTAGCGGGGACAGATACGCAGTATTTT
NA | NA | TRBJ2-2 | TRBV28 | CASMGAGGINTGELFF | TGTGCCAGCATGGGAGCAGGGGGGATAAACACCGGGGAGCTGTTTTTT
few | NA | TRBJ1-2 | TRBV6-1 | CASSDQNYGYTF | TGTGCCAGCAGTGACCAGAACTATGGCTACACCTTC
NA | TRBD2 | TRBJ2-1 | TRBV5-4 | CASSLAGAGSGDEQFF | TGTGCCAGCAGCTTGGCCGGAGCGGGGAGCGGCGATGAGCAGTTCTTC
NA | NA | TRBJ1-4 | TRBV4-3 | CASSQDFVAATNEKLFF | TGCGCCAGCAGCCAAGATTTTGTAGCCGCAACTAATGAAAAACTGTTTTTT
NA | TRBD1 | TRBJ1-1 | TRBV6-5 | CASRTGGYTEAFF | TGTGCCAGCAGGACAGGGGGTTATACTGAAGCTTTCTTT
NA | NA | TRBJ2-5 | TRBV7-9 | CASIVSGVGGRSTQYF | TGTGCCAGCATAGTGAGTGGAGTGGGGGGACGGTCGACCCAGTACTTC
NA | NA | TRBJ2-5 | TRBV5-1 | CASALRQGTLLRRETQYF | TGCGCCAGCGCCCTCAGGCAGGGAACCCTCCTTCGTCGAGAGACCCAGTACTTC
NA | TRBD2 | TRBJ2-3 | TRBV7-7 | CASSRGLAGGPADTQYF | TGTGCCAGCAGTCGGGGACTAGCGGGGGGGCCGGCAGATACGCAGTATTTT